Listed below are T cell receptor beta chains from one sample, sequenced in a study of blood T cell repertoires in COVID-19. Repertoires were generated with immunoSEQ multiplex PCR, while TCRdb's copy carries only in-frame clones and drops some. Of about 120,000 clones detected, approximately 81% appear once; the ten largest clones hold about 13%. The sequenced material came from peripheral blood. These TCRs come from a human donor in a cohort sampled during active COVID-19. Each CDR3 is given without its conserved first and last residue. Fields, in order: V gene, J gene, CDR3 protein.

V gene: TRBV7-9
J gene: TRBJ2-7
CDR3 protein: ASSPGQGVDLSYEQY

V gene: TRBV28
J gene: TRBJ1-5
CDR3 protein: ASSLDFWGNQPQH

V gene: TRBV7-2
J gene: TRBJ1-3
CDR3 protein: ASSLWTEGNTIY

V gene: TRBV28
J gene: TRBJ1-3
CDR3 protein: ASSLRPGNTIY

V gene: TRBV6-5
J gene: TRBJ1-2
CDR3 protein: ASSYSGGWIYGYT

V gene: TRBV7-2
J gene: TRBJ1-1
CDR3 protein: ASSLVERGFTEAF

V gene: TRBV11-2
J gene: TRBJ1-2
CDR3 protein: ASSLDLDTGYT

V gene: TRBV5-4
J gene: TRBJ2-7
CDR3 protein: ASSWGPYEQY

V gene: TRBV7-2
J gene: TRBJ1-2
CDR3 protein: ASSQLGQAAYGYT

V gene: TRBV7-2
J gene: TRBJ1-5
CDR3 protein: ASSLDRSNQPQH

V gene: TRBV10-3
J gene: TRBJ2-1
CDR3 protein: AISEYSAGGPNEQF

V gene: TRBV4-3
J gene: TRBJ2-6
CDR3 protein: ASSHRPDRGLGANVLT

V gene: TRBV7-2
J gene: TRBJ2-2
CDR3 protein: ASSFSANTGELF

V gene: TRBV7-3
J gene: TRBJ2-5
CDR3 protein: ASSPTSGGGETQY

V gene: TRBV4-3
J gene: TRBJ1-4
CDR3 protein: ASSQDGGGGNEKLF

V gene: TRBV6-5
J gene: TRBJ1-6
CDR3 protein: ASSYGQANSPLH

V gene: TRBV10-3
J gene: TRBJ1-1
CDR3 protein: AIRLLRNTEAF

V gene: TRBV6-2/TRBV6-3
J gene: TRBJ1-5
CDR3 protein: ASSRQGSNSNQPQH

V gene: TRBV6-5
J gene: TRBJ2-7
CDR3 protein: ASSSHGGGKYEQY

V gene: TRBV6-2/TRBV6-3
J gene: TRBJ1-5
CDR3 protein: ASSPSHRGRQPQH

V gene: TRBV2
J gene: TRBJ2-3
CDR3 protein: ASSRGYPSTDTQY

V gene: TRBV2
J gene: TRBJ2-3
CDR3 protein: ASSFSGTSDTQY

V gene: TRBV3-1/TRBV3-2
J gene: TRBJ2-4
CDR3 protein: ASSQTLAGGSKNIQY

V gene: TRBV12-5
J gene: TRBJ2-2
CDR3 protein: ASGLDAQGAGELF

V gene: TRBV10-3
J gene: TRBJ1-4
CDR3 protein: AISGDRGPEKLF

V gene: TRBV6-6
J gene: TRBJ1-4
CDR3 protein: ASSPGSSGREKLF

V gene: TRBV24-1
J gene: TRBJ2-1
CDR3 protein: ATSEPGGPRNEQF

V gene: TRBV6-2/TRBV6-3
J gene: TRBJ2-1
CDR3 protein: ASSRGGSSYNEQF

V gene: TRBV4-2
J gene: TRBJ1-2
CDR3 protein: ASSQGGSYGYT

V gene: TRBV2
J gene: TRBJ1-4
CDR3 protein: ASRTGSYEKLF

V gene: TRBV11-3
J gene: TRBJ2-7
CDR3 protein: ASSPNGGTAFYEQY

V gene: TRBV12-3/TRBV12-4
J gene: TRBJ1-2
CDR3 protein: ASSFRGGYT

V gene: TRBV10-3
J gene: TRBJ1-2
CDR3 protein: AISESSVSRDYGYT

V gene: TRBV5-1
J gene: TRBJ2-1
CDR3 protein: ASSVNIDNEQF

V gene: TRBV9
J gene: TRBJ1-2
CDR3 protein: ASRETGKNYGYT

V gene: TRBV4-1
J gene: TRBJ2-3
CDR3 protein: ASSQEGQIDTQY

V gene: TRBV6-1
J gene: TRBJ1-6
CDR3 protein: ASSEARVGSPLH

V gene: TRBV5-1
J gene: TRBJ2-6
CDR3 protein: ASSPNGELQSSGANVLT

V gene: TRBV10-3
J gene: TRBJ1-2
CDR3 protein: AISESSGTNYGYT

V gene: TRBV27
J gene: TRBJ2-7
CDR3 protein: ASSLSGGGVEQY

V gene: TRBV15
J gene: TRBJ2-7
CDR3 protein: ATSRDLSGAYEQY

V gene: TRBV7-3
J gene: TRBJ2-3
CDR3 protein: ASSLASGQSTDTQY

V gene: TRBV7-3
J gene: TRBJ2-3
CDR3 protein: ASSSGGGTDTQY